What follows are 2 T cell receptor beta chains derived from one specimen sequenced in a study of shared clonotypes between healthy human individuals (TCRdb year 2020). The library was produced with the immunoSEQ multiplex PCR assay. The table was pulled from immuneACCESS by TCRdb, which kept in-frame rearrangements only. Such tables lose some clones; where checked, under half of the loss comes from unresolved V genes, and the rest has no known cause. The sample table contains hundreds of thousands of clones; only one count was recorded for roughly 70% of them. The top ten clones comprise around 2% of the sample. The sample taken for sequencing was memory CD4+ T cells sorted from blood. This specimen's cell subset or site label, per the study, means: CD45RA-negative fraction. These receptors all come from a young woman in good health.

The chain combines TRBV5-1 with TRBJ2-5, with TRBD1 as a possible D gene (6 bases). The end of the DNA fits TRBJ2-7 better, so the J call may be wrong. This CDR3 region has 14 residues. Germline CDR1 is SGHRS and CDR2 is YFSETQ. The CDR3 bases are TGCGCCAGCAGCCTTTCGACAGGTTCCTACGAGCAGTACTTC. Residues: CASSLSTGSYEQYF.

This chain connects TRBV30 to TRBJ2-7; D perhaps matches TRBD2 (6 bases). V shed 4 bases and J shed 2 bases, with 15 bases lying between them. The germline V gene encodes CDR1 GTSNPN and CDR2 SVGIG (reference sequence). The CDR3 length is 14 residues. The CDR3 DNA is TGTGCCTGGATCTCCCCGGGACTCCCCTACGAGCAGTACTTC. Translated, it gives CAWISPGLPYEQYF.